This T cell receptor beta chain stems from a study of blood T cell repertoires in COVID-19 (dated by TCRdb to about 2020). In terms of the full investigation: Samples from collaborators originated in the United States, Italy and Spain and spanned both the acute and convalescent phases of COVID-19. Subjects who had been exposed to COVID-19, were actively infected with it, or had recovered from it provided the deeply sampled blood TCRbeta repertoires that made up the dataset. Nearly every sample came with metadata listing a de-identified subject ID, COVID-19 status, age in years and sex. The material from the prospective study consisted of cDNA or gDNA derived from T cells, B-cell-depleted T cells, or PBMCs. The repertoires were released in a freely available public database meant as a resource for research on the immune response to SARS-CoV-2. The samples were drawn from the first 160 participants of the ongoing ImmuneRACE study and from about 1,200 subjects provided by 6 global collaborators. Where available, HLA class I and class II types were taken from metadata supplied by the sample provider and were not determined by assay-based typing. Overall study outcomes, separate from this receptor: Clinical and demographic metadata were provided uncurated, with the amount varying by source and participant.

Collaborating institutions collected whole blood in K2EDTA tubes following their own protocols. For TCRbeta analysis, collaborators shipped samples in one of three forms: frozen whole blood, isolated PBMCs, or DNA extracted from either of those sample types. With respect to this clone: What antigen it recognizes has not been identified. One base away there is no much larger clone; base qualities are not given.

The V end gives up 6 bases and the J end 2 bases, leaving 10 bases in the junction not matched to a gene. For CDR1 and CDR2, the germline V gene lists WSHSY and SAAADI. Measured from the cysteine to the phenylalanine, the CDR3 is 15 residues long. Only the CDR3 DNA is retained, 45 bases long and in frame from the first base. The immunoSEQ Assay, a bias-controlled multiplex PCR, was used to amplify TCRbeta CDR3 regions from genomic DNA. For the original study's pipeline: The number of nucleated cells in each sample was estimated by amplification of reference gene primers within the assay. To quantify the absolute abundance of each unique TCRbeta CDR3 rearrangement, sequence reads were collapsed and filtered. Productive Simpson clonality was computed per sample as the square root of Simpson's diversity index over productive rearrangements. Sourced from immuneACCESS, this table was stored by TCRdb with only in-frame sequences that have V and J called. A share of the clones is absent; for the studies checked, an unresolved V gene accounts for under half, and the remainder has no known explanation. That table furnishes V, J and clone size, whereas the DNA furnished D and trimming. Within this sample are around 160,000 clones, with 75% to 90% of them counted one time only. 9.5% to 13% of the sample lies in the top ten.

The chain joins TRBV10-2 to TRBJ2-7, with 7 bases in between that match TRBD1. This TCR was recovered from a human donor in a cohort sampled during active COVID-19. Sequenced sample: peripheral blood. The nucleotide sequence reads TGCGCCAGCAGGGCAGGGGGTAGATTTACCTACGAGCAGTACTTC. Translated, this gives CASRAGGRFTYEQYF.